Presented here are 7 T cell receptor beta chains from one specimen sequenced in a study of cytomegalovirus exposure and HLA in healthy donors. The PCR was carried out with 60 Vbeta primers and 13 Jbeta primers. The method was immunoSEQ multiplex PCR; TCRdb's version includes in-frame clones alone and lacks a portion of them. The data hold roughly 160,000 clones, with roughly four fifths observed a single time. Sequenced: PBMCs. Receptor source: a male donor in good health and CMV-seropositive.

This chain joins TRBV5-4 and TRBJ2-1; 11 bases align to TRBD1. Germline V gives CDR1 SGHNT, CDR2 YYREEE (reference sequence). The CDR3 has 16 residues. J lost 6 bases, V lost 4 bases, and 9 bases had no gene match. For the CDR3, the DNA is TGTGCCAGCAGCGCAATGGACAGGGGGCGGTCCAATGAGCAGTTCTTC. This sequence encodes CASSAMDRGRSNEQFF.

In this sample, this clone turned up a few times. The chain is built from TRBV6-6 and TRBJ2-6, with 11 bases fitting TRBD2. V lost 6 bases, J lost 4 bases, and 5 bases stayed unmatched. From germline, CDR1 is MNHNY and CDR2 SVGAGI (reference sequence). The CDR3 consists of 16 residues. CDR3 nucleotides: TGTGCCAGCAGAGAAAGACTAGCGGGGGGGGCCAACGTCCTGACTTTC. Its translation is CASRERLAGGANVLTF.

The rearrangement links TRBV27 to TRBJ1-4; 8 bases are shared with TRBD1. The germline CDR1 and CDR2 sequences are MNHEY and SMNVEV (reference sequence). Trimming took 2 bases from V and 3 from J; bases not matched to a gene: 2. The CDR3 extends over 15 amino acids. This CDR3 is CASSLQGAANEKLFF. CDR3 DNA sequence: TGTGCCAGCAGTTTACAGGGGGCTGCTAATGAAAAACTGTTTTTT.

The chain recombines TRBV6-5 with TRBJ2-1; the match to TRBD2 covers 7 bases. Germline-derived CDR1 and CDR2 are MNHEY and SVGAGI. V shed 6 bases, J shed 2 bases, and the junction held 4 bases outside the gene matches. The CDR3 sequence is 14 residues long. The CDR3 DNA follows: TGTGCCAGCAGGGCTAGCGGTACCTACAATGAGCAGTTCTTC. This sequence encodes CASRASGTYNEQFF.

The CDR3 here is CSVSGTLFVGGPGGEQFF. DNA of the CDR3: TGCAGCGTTTCCGGGACCCTTTTTGTCGGAGGCCCGGGGGGTGAGCAGTTCTTC. The V gene is TRBV29-1, the J gene TRBJ2-1; 7 bases map to TRBD2. V lost 5 bases and J lost 9; bases outside the gene matches: 25. Germline V gene lookup returns CDR1 SQVTM and CDR2 ANQGSEA. The CDR3 consists of 18 residues.

The chain employs TRBV5-1 and TRBJ1-4; no clear D gene. V was shortened by 6 bases and J by 7 bases, with 19 bases between the two germline ends. Germline CDR1 SGHRS, CDR2 YFSETQ. The CDR3 is 15 residues long. CDR3 DNA: TGCGCCAGCACCCCAACCCCTGCGGTTGGTGAAAAACTGTTTTTT. Encoded protein: CASTPTPAVGEKLFF. Looking up the rest from reference TRBV5-1 and TRBJ1-4 gives the full variable domain: KAGVTQTPRYLIKTRGQQVTLSCSPISGHRSVSWYQQTPGQGLQFLFEYFSETQRNKGNFPGRFSGRQFSNSRSEMNVSTLELGDSALYLCASTPTPAVGEKLFFGSGTQLSVL.

There are a few counts of this clone. The chain links TRBV27 to TRBJ2-1; D may be TRBD1 (6 bases). Germline CDR1 and CDR2: MNHEY and SMNVEV (reference sequence). The CDR3 totals 14 residues. V was trimmed by 4 bases and J by 7 bases, leaving 14 bases between them. The CDR3 DNA follows: TGTGCCAGCAGTTACGGGGCAGGGGTAAATGAGCAGTTCTTC. Translated, it gives CASSYGAGVNEQFF.